The 13 T cell receptor beta chains given below trace back to one sample, sequenced in a study of PD-1 blockade in classical Hodgkin lymphoma. Regarding time point: cycle 4 day 1 (C4D1), after more than 5 weeks of nivolumab. All the patients suffered relapse after autologous stem cell transplantation, and brentuximab vedotin exposure differed. The repertoire was sequenced with immunoSEQ multiplex PCR; TCRdb's copy has only in-frame clones and lacks some. The sample holds over 50,000 clones, about 89% seen once. Material: peripheral blood mononuclear cells (PBMCs), obtained before the fourth cycle of nivolumab. These receptors all stem from a human donor with classical Hodgkin lymphoma.

This clone was detected only once. The J gene is TRBJ2-5, the V gene TRBV10-2, with 8 bases fitting TRBD2. Germline V gives CDR1 WSHSY, CDR2 SAAADI. The CDR3 runs 16 residues. Germline trimming cut 2 bases from V and 5 bases from J; bases unmatched to any gene: 10. CDR3 nucleotides: TGCGCCAGCAGTGAGGCCGGGAGGGCCGGGCGTGAGACCCAGTACTTC. Translation gives CASSEAGRAGRETQYF.

V is TRBV2 and J is TRBJ1-6, with D unclear. The CDR3 has 15 residues. The V gene's germline CDR1 is SNHLY and CDR2 FYNNEI. The ends were cut back, 7 bases at V and 0 bases at J, with 10 bases in the middle. The CDR3 DNA follows: TGTGCCAGCAAAGGGTTAAGCTCCTATAATTCACCCCTCCACTTT. It specifies CASKGLSSYNSPLHF.

The V and J genes are TRBV28 and TRBJ2-5; the match to TRBD2 covers 12 bases. The CDR3 length is 16 residues. V lost 3 bases and J lost 6; bases outside the gene matches: 8. Germline V gene lookup returns CDR1 MDHEN and CDR2 SYDVKM. CDR3: CASSFTTSGSRKTQYF. CDR3 bases: TGTGCCAGCAGTTTTACGACTAGCGGGAGTAGAAAGACCCAGTACTTC.

V gene TRBV5-1 combines with J gene TRBJ2-1; D might be TRBD1 or TRBD2, each matching 5 bases. In germline, CDR1 is SGHRS, CDR2 YFSETQ. Trimming took 0 bases from V and 3 from J, leaving 10 bases between them. The length of the CDR3 is 15 residues. The CDR3 coding sequence is TGCGCCAGCAGCTTGGAGGGGAGCTTCTACAATGAGCAGTTCTTC. Translating it yields CASSLEGSFYNEQFF.

This chain uses TRBV2 with TRBJ2-7; TRBD1 matches at 7 bases. The CDR3 contains 13 residues. V shed 4 bases and J 3 bases; nucleotides not matched to a gene: 3. CDR1 SNHLY and CDR2 FYNNEI come from the germline V gene. CDR3 sequence reads: CASSVNRGYEQYF. The CDR3 DNA sequence: TGTGCCAGCAGTGTTAACAGGGGCTACGAGCAGTACTTC.

The chain is built from TRBV19 and TRBJ2-7, with TRBD2 matching over 8 bases. Germline CDR1 LNHDA, CDR2 SQIVND (reference sequence). The CDR3 is 15 residues long. The V and J ends lost 5 bases and 0 bases, in that order; junction bases with no gene match: 6. In nucleotides, the CDR3 is TGTGCCAGTAGTCAAAGCGGGGGTACCTCCTACGAGCAGTACTTC. Its protein is CASSQSGGTSYEQYF.

The V gene is TRBV4-1, the J gene TRBJ2-2; 11 positions agree with TRBD2. Germline V gives CDR1 MGHRA, CDR2 YSYEKL. J gave up 5 bases and V 3 bases, and 8 bases lay outside the gene matches. The CDR3 extends over 17 amino acids. CDR3 DNA sequence: TGCGCCAGCAGCCAGAGCGGGCTAGCGGGAGGTACCGGGGAGCTGTTTTTT. This translates into CASSQSGLAGGTGELFF.

This clone appeared a single time. This chain joins TRBV27 and TRBJ2-2; 8 bases are shared with TRBD2. The germline CDR1 and CDR2 sequences are MNHEY and SMNVEV (reference sequence). There are 20 residues in the CDR3. V shed 5 bases and J 0 bases; nucleotides not matched to a gene: 17. CDR3 sequence (DNA): TGTGCCAGCAGTCCTCTGGTGGGAGCGGGAGCGCTCGCGAACACCGGGGAGCTGTTTTTT. Protein product: CASSPLVGAGALANTGELFF.

This clone has a single count. This chain joins TRBV6-4 and TRBJ2-1; 15 bases are shared with TRBD2. Germline V gene data show CDR1 as MRHNA and CDR2 as SNTAGT. The CDR3 length is 16 residues. V trimming: 5 bases; J trimming: 8 bases; junction bases outside the gene matches: 7. CDR3 sequence reads: CASSWTSGGAMDEQFF. The DNA for the CDR3 is TGTGCCAGCAGTTGGACTAGCGGGGGGGCCATGGATGAGCAGTTCTTC.

The chain is built from TRBV9 and TRBJ2-7; 8 nucleotides agree with TRBD1. The V and J ends lost 7 bases and 0 bases, in that order; junction bases with no gene match: 9. CDR3 length equals 15 residues. Germline V gene lookup returns CDR1 SGDLS and CDR2 YYNGEE. CDR3 amino acids: CASPLRTGSSYEQYF. For the CDR3, the DNA is TGTGCCAGCCCCCTTAGGACAGGGAGCTCCTACGAGCAGTACTTC.

The gene calls are TRBV5-1 and TRBJ2-7; weak D call: TRBD2 (5 bases). With 3 bases removed from V and 0 bases from J, the gap between germline ends came to 7 bases. CDR1 SGHRS and CDR2 YFSETQ come from the germline V gene. The CDR3 is 13 residues long. This CDR3 is CASSSGISYEQYF. The CDR3 nucleotides read TGCGCCAGCAGCTCCGGGATCTCCTACGAGCAGTACTTC.

The rearrangement uses TRBV5-1 and TRBJ1-2; no clear D gene. The CDR3 contains 17 residues. V was pared by 0 bases and J by 2 bases, with 17 bases between. Germline CDR1 is SGHRS and CDR2 is YFSETQ. DNA for the CDR3: TGCGCCAGCAGCTTGGGCCACCTGACCGTAGCAAACTATGGCTACACCTTC. Protein: CASSLGHLTVANYGYTF.

This chain joins TRBV6-1 and TRBJ1-1; TRBD1 matches at 11 bases. Trimming cost V 1 base and J 5 bases; bases outside gene matches: 3. The germline gives CDR1 MNHNS, CDR2 SASEGT. This CDR3 spans 15 amino acids. The CDR3 reads CASSEGTGGATEAFF. The CDR3 DNA reads as TGTGCCAGCAGTGAAGGGACAGGGGGCGCGACTGAAGCTTTCTTT.